Listed below are T cell receptor beta chains from one sample, sequenced in a study of T cell responses to AZD1222 COVID-19 vaccine. Assay used: immunoSEQ multiplex PCR; TCRdb lists only in-frame clones, some missing. The sample shows about 130,000 clones, 88% of them seen only once. The sequencing used peripheral blood, collected on day 0 of AZD1222 vaccination. The receptors originated from an adult in good health. CDR3s include the opening cysteine and the closing phenylalanine or tryptophan. The D gene is left open where the match is weak. Part of the rows lack a size; the others show once, few, many or a class for expanded clones.

D gene | clone size | J gene | V gene | CDR3 DNA | CDR3 protein
TRBD1 | . | TRBJ1-1 | TRBV5-1 | TGCGCCAGCAGCCCCGGACGGAGACAGGGAAGGGATGAAGCTTTCTTT | CASSPGRRQGRDEAFF
. | . | TRBJ1-1 | TRBV7-9 | TGTGCCAGCAGCAGGGCGGGGTTCAACACTGAAGCTTTCTTT | CASSRAGFNTEAFF
TRBD1 | . | TRBJ2-7 | TRBV5-6 | TGTGCCAGCAGCCCCCTCGGGGACAGGGGGGCCAACGAGCAGTACTTC | CASSPLGDRGANEQYF
. | . | TRBJ2-5 | TRBV28 | TGTGCCAGCAGCCAACCCGCTAGAGGCGAGACCCAGTACTTC | CASSQPARGETQYF
TRBD2 | . | TRBJ2-7 | TRBV2 | TGTGCCAGCAGTTTTCCACAAACTAGCGGGAGACAGTACTTC | CASSFPQTSGRQYF
TRBD1 | once | TRBJ1-6 | TRBV7-8 | TGTGCCAGCAGCTTCGGACAGGGTAATTCACCCCTCCACTTT | CASSFGQGNSPLHF
TRBD1 | . | TRBJ1-5 | TRBV4-2 | TGTGCCAGCAGCCACCACGGACAGGGTGAACAGCCCCAGCATTTT | CASSHHGQGEQPQHF
TRBD1 | . | TRBJ2-7 | TRBV6-5 | TGTGCCAGCAGACTGGGACAGGGGGCGTGGGAGCAGTACTTC | CASRLGQGAWEQYF
TRBD1 | . | TRBJ2-2 | TRBV11-2 | TGTGCCAGCAGCCAAGGGGGCAGGGGCAGAACCGGGGAGCTGTTTTTT | CASSQGGRGRTGELFF
. | . | TRBJ2-3 | TRBV11-3 | TGTGCCAGCAGCCTTCGGGGGCGCACAGATACGCAGTATTTT | CASSLRGRTDTQYF
. | once | TRBJ1-4 | TRBV5-1 | TGCGCCAGCAGCTTGAACTCTCCAGGGTTACTTGAAAAACTGTTTTTT | CASSLNSPGLLEKLFF
. | . | TRBJ2-2 | TRBV7-9 | TGTGCCAGCAGCTTAGAGGCCGGGGAGCTGTTTTTT | CASSLEAGELFF
TRBD1 | . | TRBJ1-4 | TRBV19 | TGTGCCAGTAGGATTCCAGGGGGCACTAATGAAAAACTGTTTTTT | CASRIPGGTNEKLFF
TRBD1 | . | TRBJ1-1 | TRBV27 | TGTGCCAGCAGTTTATGGGGACAGGGAGGGGTAGCTTTCTTT | CASSLWGQGGVAFF
. | once | TRBJ1-2 | TRBV19 | TGTGCCAGTAGTATAGATCTGGAGAGCTATGGCTACACCTTC | CASSIDLESYGYTF
. | . | TRBJ1-1 | TRBV20-1 | TGCAGTGCTAGTTCCCAGGGAGACACTGAAGCTTTCTTT | CSASSQGDTEAFF
. | few | TRBJ2-7 | TRBV9 | TGTGCCAGCAGCGTAGCTACGGGTAGTACCTACGAGCAGTACTTC | CASSVATGSTYEQYF
. | . | TRBJ1-5 | TRBV28 | TGTGCCAGCAGGGTGAGCAATCAGCCCCAGCATTTT | CASRVSNQPQHF
. | . | TRBJ2-6 | TRBV28 | TGTGCCAGCAGTCCCACAGTAGCGAATGGGGCCAACGTCCTGACTTTC | CASSPTVANGANVLTF
. | . | TRBJ1-2 | TRBV11-2 | TGTGCCAGCAGCTTGGGCTACTATGGCTACACCTTC | CASSLGYYGYTF
TRBD1 | . | TRBJ1-1 | TRBV5-5 | TGTGCCAGCAGCCGCCAAACAGGGGGCGAAGAAGCTTTCTTT | CASSRQTGGEEAFF
. | . | TRBJ1-6 | TRBV11-2 | TGTGCCAGCAGCACCAGAGAATCCTCACCCCTCCACTTT | CASSTRESSPLHF